Sequencing of this TCR beta chain was carried out in a study of blood T cell repertoires in COVID-19. Germline V gives CDR1 SEHNR, CDR2 FQNEAQ (reference sequence). Trimming removed 4 bases at V and 2 bases at J, with 6 bases between. This CDR3 is 12 amino acids long. The method was immunoSEQ multiplex PCR; TCRdb's version includes in-frame clones alone and lacks a portion of them. The table lists tens of thousands of clones, under 80% of them singletons. This clone showed up just a few times. The chain has TRBV7-9 and TRBJ2-7; no definite D call. Source material: peripheral blood. The receptor's source is a woman over 75 with active or convalescent COVID-19. The CDR3 DNA follows: TGTGCCAGCAGCTCCCCAGCCTACGAGCAGTACTTC. It codes for CASSSPAYEQYF.